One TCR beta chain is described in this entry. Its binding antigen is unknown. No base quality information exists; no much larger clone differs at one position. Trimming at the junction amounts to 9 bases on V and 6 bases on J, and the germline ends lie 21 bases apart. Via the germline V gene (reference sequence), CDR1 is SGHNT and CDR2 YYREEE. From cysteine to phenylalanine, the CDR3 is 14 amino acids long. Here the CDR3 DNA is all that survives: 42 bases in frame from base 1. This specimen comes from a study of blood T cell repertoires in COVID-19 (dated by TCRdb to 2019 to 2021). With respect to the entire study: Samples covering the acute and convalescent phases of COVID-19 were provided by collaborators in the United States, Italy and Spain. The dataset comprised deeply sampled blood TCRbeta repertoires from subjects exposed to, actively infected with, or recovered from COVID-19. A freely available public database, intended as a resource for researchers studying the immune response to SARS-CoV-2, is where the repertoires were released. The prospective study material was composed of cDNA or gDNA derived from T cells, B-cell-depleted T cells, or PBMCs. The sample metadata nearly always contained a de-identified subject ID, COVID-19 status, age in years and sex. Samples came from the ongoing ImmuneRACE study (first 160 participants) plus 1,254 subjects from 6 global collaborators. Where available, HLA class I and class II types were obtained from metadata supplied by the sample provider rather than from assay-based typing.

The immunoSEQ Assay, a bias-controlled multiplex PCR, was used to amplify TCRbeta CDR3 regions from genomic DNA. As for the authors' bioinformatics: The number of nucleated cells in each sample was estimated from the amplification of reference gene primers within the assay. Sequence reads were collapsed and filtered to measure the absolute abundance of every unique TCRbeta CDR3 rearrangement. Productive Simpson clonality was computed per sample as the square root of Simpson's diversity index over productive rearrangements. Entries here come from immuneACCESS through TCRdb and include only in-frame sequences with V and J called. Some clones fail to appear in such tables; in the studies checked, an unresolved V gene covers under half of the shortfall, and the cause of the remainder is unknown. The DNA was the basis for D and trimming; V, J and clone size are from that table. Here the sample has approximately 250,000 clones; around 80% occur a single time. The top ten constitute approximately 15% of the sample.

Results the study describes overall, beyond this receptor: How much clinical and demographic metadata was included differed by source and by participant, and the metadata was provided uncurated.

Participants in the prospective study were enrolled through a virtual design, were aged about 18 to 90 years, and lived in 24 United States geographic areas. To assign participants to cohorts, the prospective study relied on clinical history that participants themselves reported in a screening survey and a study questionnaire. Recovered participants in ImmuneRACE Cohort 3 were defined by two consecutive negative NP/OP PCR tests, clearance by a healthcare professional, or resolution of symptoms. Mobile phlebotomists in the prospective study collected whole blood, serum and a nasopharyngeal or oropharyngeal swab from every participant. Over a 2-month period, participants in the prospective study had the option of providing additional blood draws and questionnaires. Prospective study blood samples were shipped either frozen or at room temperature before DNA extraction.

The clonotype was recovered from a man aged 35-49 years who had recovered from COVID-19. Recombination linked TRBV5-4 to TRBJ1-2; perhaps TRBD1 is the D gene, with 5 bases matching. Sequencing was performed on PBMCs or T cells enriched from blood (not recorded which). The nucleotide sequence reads TGTGCCACCTTTACAGGCGCCGCCGCTAATGGCTACACCTTC. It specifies CATFTGAAANGYTF.